A selection of T cell receptor beta chains follows, all from one sample in a study of PD-1 blockade in classical Hodgkin lymphoma. This table comes from immunoSEQ multiplex PCR, and its TCRdb copy is limited to in-frame clones, with some not included. In the table there are tens of thousands of clones, just over 90% of which are singletons. The source material was peripheral blood mononuclear cells (PBMCs), sampled before the fourth cycle of nivolumab. The receptors were gathered from a human donor with classical Hodgkin lymphoma. CDR3s include the opening cysteine and the closing phenylalanine or tryptophan. A D gene is named only where the DNA matches it firmly. Clone size is stated in some rows and not others, as once, few, many or a class when expanded.

j_call clone_size d_call cdr3_length v_call cdr3_aa cdr3_nt
TRBJ2-7 - TRBD2 15 TRBV18 CASSPGLAGAYEQYF TGTGCCAGCTCACCAGGTCTAGCGGGGGCCTACGAGCAGTACTTC
TRBJ2-7 - - 15 TRBV11-2 CASSLSLDVSYEQYF TGTGCCAGCAGCTTAAGTCTCGACGTCTCCTACGAGCAGTACTTC
TRBJ2-3 once - 14 TRBV25-1 CASSSGWRTDTQYF TGTGCCAGCAGCTCCGGTTGGCGCACAGATACGCAGTATTTT
TRBJ1-6 - - 14 TRBV6-4 CASSEQSYLSPLHF TGTGCCAGCAGTGAGCAAAGTTATCTTTCACCCCTCCACTTT
TRBJ1-5 - - 14 TRBV27 CASSLGPSNQPQHF TGTGCCAGCAGTTTGGGACCTAGCAATCAGCCCCAGCATTTT
TRBJ2-1 once TRBD2 15 TRBV27 CASSGGLAYRHEQFF TGTGCCAGCAGTGGGGGACTAGCGTACCGTCATGAGCAGTTCTTC
TRBJ2-3 - TRBD2 15 TRBV6-4 CASSELASSTDTQYF TGTGCCAGCAGTGAACTAGCGTCTAGCACAGATACGCAGTATTTT
TRBJ1-1 - TRBD1 15 TRBV5-1 CASSLVGDRVTEAFF TGCGCCAGCAGCTTGGTTGGGGACAGGGTCACTGAAGCTTTCTTT
TRBJ2-7 - TRBD1 14 TRBV7-9 CASSSGTGVDEQYF TGTGCCAGCAGCTCCGGGACAGGGGTTGACGAGCAGTACTTC
TRBJ2-7 - - 12 TRBV29-1 CSVVRGINEQYF TGCAGCGTTGTTCGAGGGATCAACGAGCAGTACTTC
TRBJ2-3 - - 12 TRBV30 CAWSVLLDTQYF TGTGCCTGGAGTGTACTTTTAGATACGCAGTATTTT
TRBJ1-6 - TRBD1 15 TRBV10-3 CAISESTGGYSPLHF TGTGCCATCAGTGAGTCGACAGGGGGCTATTCACCCCTCCACTTT
TRBJ2-7 - - 13 TRBV7-9 CASSHPGSYEQYF TGTGCCAGCAGTCACCCCGGGAGCTACGAGCAGTACTTC
TRBJ2-1 - - 13 TRBV19 CASSIDRYNEQFF TGTGCCAGTAGTATTGATAGATACAATGAGCAGTTCTTC
TRBJ2-5 - - 17 TRBV7-6 CASSLAPQGHVMETQYF TGTGCCAGCAGCTTAGCGCCCCAGGGACATGTTATGGAGACCCAGTACTTC
TRBJ1-3 once TRBD1 17 TRBV27 CASSPSGTGGRRNTIYF TGTGCCAGCAGTCCTTCGGGGACAGGGGGTCGTAGAAACACCATATATTTT
TRBJ1-5 - TRBD1 15 TRBV7-2 CASSLAGGGNQPQHF TGTGCCAGCAGCTTAGCAGGGGGCGGCAATCAGCCCCAGCATTTT
TRBJ2-1 medium-sized - 14 TRBV5-4 CASSFIHGNNEQFF TGTGCCAGCAGCTTCATTCACGGAAACAATGAGCAGTTCTTC
TRBJ1-1 - - 15 TRBV6-5 CASRTRTGLNTEAFF TGTGCCAGCAGGACTCGAACGGGGTTGAACACTGAAGCTTTCTTT
TRBJ1-5 - - 19 TRBV15 CATSRVRTGRANGNQPQHF TGTGCCACCAGCCGAGTCAGGACGGGGAGGGCCAACGGGAATCAGCCCCAGCATTTT
TRBJ2-7 - TRBD1 13 TRBV19 CASSMGQGYEQYF TGTGCCAGTAGTATGGGACAGGGCTACGAGCAGTACTTC
TRBJ1-2 - - 11 TRBV20-1 CSARGQHGYTF TGCAGTGCTAGAGGCCAACATGGCTACACCTTC
TRBJ1-1 - TRBD1 15 TRBV5-1 CASSTWGDRATEAFF TGCGCCAGCAGCACTTGGGGAGACAGGGCCACTGAAGCTTTCTTT
TRBJ2-6 - - 16 TRBV5-8 CASSLGIYSGANVLTF TGTGCCAGCAGCCTGGGCATCTACTCTGGGGCCAACGTCCTGACTTTC
TRBJ2-3 - - 16 TRBV2 CARRERVLRFTDTQYF TGTGCCAGAAGAGAGCGGGTACTTCGATTCACAGATACGCAGTATTTT
TRBJ2-7 - TRBD2 16 TRBV4-2 CASSQEGTSGSFEQYF TGTGCCAGCAGCCAAGAAGGAACTAGCGGGAGTTTCGAGCAGTACTTC
TRBJ2-7 - - 13 TRBV11-2 CASSLVAEYEQYF TGTGCCAGCAGCTTAGTGGCAGAGTACGAGCAGTACTTC
TRBJ2-1 - - 12 TRBV30 CAWSKGTNEQFF TGTGCCTGGAGTAAAGGGACCAATGAGCAGTTCTTC
TRBJ1-4 - TRBD1 14 TRBV27 CASRGQGISEKLFF TGTGCCAGCAGAGGACAGGGTATTAGTGAAAAACTGTTTTTT
TRBJ2-5 - - 16 TRBV19 CASSIHTAKAGETQYF TGTGCCAGTAGTATCCACACCGCCAAGGCAGGGGAGACCCAGTACTTC